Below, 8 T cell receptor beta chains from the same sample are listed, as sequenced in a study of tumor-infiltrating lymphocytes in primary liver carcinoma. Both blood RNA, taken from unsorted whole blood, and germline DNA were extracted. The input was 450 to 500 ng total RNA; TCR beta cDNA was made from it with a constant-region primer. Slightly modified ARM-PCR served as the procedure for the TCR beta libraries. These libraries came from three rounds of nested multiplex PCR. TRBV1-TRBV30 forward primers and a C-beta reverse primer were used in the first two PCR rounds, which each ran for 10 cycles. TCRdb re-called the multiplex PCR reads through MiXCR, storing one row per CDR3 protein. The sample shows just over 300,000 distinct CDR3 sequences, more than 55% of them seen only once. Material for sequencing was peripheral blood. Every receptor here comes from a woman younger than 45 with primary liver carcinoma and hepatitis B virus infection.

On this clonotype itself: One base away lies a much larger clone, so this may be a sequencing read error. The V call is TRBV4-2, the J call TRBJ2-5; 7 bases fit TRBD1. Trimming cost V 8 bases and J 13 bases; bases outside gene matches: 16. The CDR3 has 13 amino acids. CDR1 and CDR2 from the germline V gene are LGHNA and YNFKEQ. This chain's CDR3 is CASYSGADRAMYF. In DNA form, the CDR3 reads TGTGCCAGCTACTCTGGGGCAGACAGGGCTATGTACTTC.

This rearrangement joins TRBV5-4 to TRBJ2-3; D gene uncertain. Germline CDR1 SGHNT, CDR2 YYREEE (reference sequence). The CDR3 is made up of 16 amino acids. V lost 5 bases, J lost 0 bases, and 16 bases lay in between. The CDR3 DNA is TGTGCCAGCAGTCCCGCGAGCACATTTAGCACAGATACGCAGTATTTT. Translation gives CASSPASTFSTDTQYF.

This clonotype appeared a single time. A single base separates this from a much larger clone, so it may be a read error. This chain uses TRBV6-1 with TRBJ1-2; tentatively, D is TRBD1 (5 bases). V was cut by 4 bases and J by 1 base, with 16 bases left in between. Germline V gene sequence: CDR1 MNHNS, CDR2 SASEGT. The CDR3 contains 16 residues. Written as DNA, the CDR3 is TGTGCCAGCAGTGGGGCAGGGCGGAAGGGTAACTATGGCTACACCTTC. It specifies CASSGAGRKGNYGYTF.

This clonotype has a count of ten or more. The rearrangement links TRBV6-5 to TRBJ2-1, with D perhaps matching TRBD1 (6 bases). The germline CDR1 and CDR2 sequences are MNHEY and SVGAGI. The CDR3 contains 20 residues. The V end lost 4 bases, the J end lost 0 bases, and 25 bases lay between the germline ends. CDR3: CASSSQGRRRVRSSYNEQFF. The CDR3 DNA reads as TGTGCCAGCAGTTCCCAGGGGAGAAGACGGGTCAGGAGCTCCTACAATGAGCAGTTCTTC.

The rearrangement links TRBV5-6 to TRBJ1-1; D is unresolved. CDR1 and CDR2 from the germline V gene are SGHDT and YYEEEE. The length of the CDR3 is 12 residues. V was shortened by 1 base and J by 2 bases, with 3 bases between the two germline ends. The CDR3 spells CASSLQNTEAFF. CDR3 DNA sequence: TGTGCCAGCAGCTTGCAAAACACTGAAGCTTTCTTT.

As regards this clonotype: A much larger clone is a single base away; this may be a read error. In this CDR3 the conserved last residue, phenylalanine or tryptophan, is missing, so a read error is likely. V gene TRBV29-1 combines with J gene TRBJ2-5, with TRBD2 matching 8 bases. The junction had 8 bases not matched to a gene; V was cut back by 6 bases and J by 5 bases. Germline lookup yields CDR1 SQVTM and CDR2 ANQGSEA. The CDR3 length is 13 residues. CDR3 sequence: CSVVNWTSETQYV. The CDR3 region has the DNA TGCAGCGTCGTTAACTGGACTAGCGAGACCCAGTACGTC.

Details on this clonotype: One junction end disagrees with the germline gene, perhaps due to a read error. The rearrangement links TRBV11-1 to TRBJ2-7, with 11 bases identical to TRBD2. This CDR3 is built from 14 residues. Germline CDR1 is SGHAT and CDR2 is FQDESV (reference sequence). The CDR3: CVSSGLAGGVDKYF. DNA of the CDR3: TGTGTCAGCTCTGGCCTAGCGGGAGGAGTTGACAAGTACTTC.

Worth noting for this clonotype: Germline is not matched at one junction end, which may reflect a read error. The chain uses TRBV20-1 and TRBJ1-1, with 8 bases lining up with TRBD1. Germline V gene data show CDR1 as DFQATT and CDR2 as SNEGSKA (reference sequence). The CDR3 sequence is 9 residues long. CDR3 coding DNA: TGCAGTGTTAGACAGGGGGCTTTCTTT. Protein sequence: CSVRQGAFF.